The next 12 T cell receptor beta chains were all read from a single sample in a study of blood T cell repertoires in COVID-19. Profiling relied on immunoSEQ multiplex PCR, and the TCRdb table lists in-frame clones only, not all of them. The sample records 55,000 to 65,000 clones, 75% to 95% being singletons. The sequenced material came from peripheral blood. All receptors derive from a woman over 75 with active COVID-19.

The V gene is TRBV25-1, the J gene TRBJ2-1; 11 bases agree with TRBD2. The ends lost 4 bases at V and 7 bases at J; junction bases unmatched: 6. Per the germline V gene, CDR1 is MGHDK and CDR2 is SYGVNS. This CDR3 is 15 amino acids long. This chain's CDR3 is CASSGLAGWRNEQFF. The CDR3 nucleotides read TGTGCCAGCAGTGGACTAGCGGGGTGGAGGAATGAGCAGTTCTTC.

A single count supports this clone. The chain carries TRBV2 and TRBJ1-5; weak D call: TRBD1 (5 bases). The CDR3 has 15 residues. V dropped 2 bases and J dropped 0 bases, with 8 bases sitting between them. Germline CDR1 reads SNHLY; CDR2 reads FYNNEI. CDR3 residues: CASSERGYSNQPQHF. CDR3 nucleotide sequence: TGTGCCAGCAGTGAAAGGGGTTATAGCAATCAGCCCCAGCATTTT.

The V gene is TRBV3-1 (or the pseudogene TRBV3-2), the J gene TRBJ2-3; TRBD1 aligns across 9 bases. Germline trimming cut 1 base from V and 1 base from J; bases unmatched to any gene: 3. Germline-derived CDR1 and CDR2 are LGHDT and YNNKEL (reference sequence). The CDR3 runs 16 residues. For the CDR3, the DNA is TGTGCCAGCAGCCAAGTGGGGGACAGGGGCACAGATACGCAGTATTTT. It codes for CASSQVGDRGTDTQYF.

In DNA form, the CDR3 reads TGTGCCATCAGTGAGGGGACAGGGGAACAAGAGACCCAGTACTTC. This translates into CAISEGTGEQETQYF. The chain recombines TRBV10-3 with TRBJ2-5; 10 nucleotides line up with TRBD1. This CDR3 comprises 15 residues. Germline V gene data show CDR1 as ENHRY and CDR2 as SYGVKD. After removal of 2 bases from V and 2 bases from J, the junction contained 2 bases not matched to a gene.

The genes are TRBV20-1 and TRBJ2-7; 9 bases are a match to TRBD1. V lost 6 bases and J lost 5; bases outside the gene matches: 2. This CDR3 has 11 residues. Germline V gene lookup returns CDR1 DFQATT and CDR2 SNEGSKA (reference sequence). DNA for the CDR3: TGCAGTGCCCGGGACAGGGACGAGCAGTACTTC. Protein sequence: CSARDRDEQYF.

The V call is TRBV25-1, the J call TRBJ2-2; 7 nucleotides match TRBD1. V was pared by 6 bases and J by 3 bases, with 7 bases of the junction left unmatched. This CDR3 has 15 residues. CDR1 MGHDK and CDR2 SYGVNS come from the germline V gene. In DNA form, the CDR3 reads TGTGCCAGCAGCTCCCGGGACAGCTACACCGGGGAGCTGTTTTTT. This sequence encodes CASSSRDSYTGELFF.

The genes are TRBV5-1 and TRBJ2-7; D is ambiguous. V was clipped by 0 bases and J by 2 bases, with 12 bases between them. CDR3 size: 15 residues. Germline CDR1 SGHRS, CDR2 YFSETQ. In DNA, the CDR3 is TGCGCCAGCAGCTTGGGGCCCGGGTCGACCTACGAGCAGTACTTC. Translation gives CASSLGPGSTYEQYF.

DNA for the CDR3: TGTGCCAGCACCCAACAGGGGTTGTACTACGAGCAGTACTTC. Its protein product is CASTQQGLYYEQYF. This chain uses TRBV28 with TRBJ2-7; 7 bases agree with TRBD1. From germline, CDR1 is MDHEN and CDR2 SYDVKM. Trimming took 7 bases from V and 3 from J; bases not matched to a gene: 9. The CDR3 spans 14 residues.

This sequence joins TRBV18 and TRBJ2-2; the D gene is possibly TRBD1 (5 bases). The CDR3 consists of 13 residues. V gave up 6 bases and J gave up 6 bases, with 11 bases separating them. Germline assignment: CDR1 KGHSH and CDR2 LQKENI. CDR3 bases: TGTGCCAGCTCCCGCAGGGTCCCCGGGGAGCTGTTTTTT. This codes for CASSRRVPGELFF.

The chain is built from TRBV2 and TRBJ1-2; 7 bases fit TRBD1. The CDR3 length is 16 residues. Germline assignment: CDR1 SNHLY and CDR2 FYNNEI. V dropped 6 bases and J dropped 0; count of bases not matched to a gene: 10. CDR3 in amino acids: CASSPGTVAANYGYTF. CDR3 DNA: TGTGCCAGCAGCCCTGGGACAGTCGCTGCTAACTATGGCTACACCTTC.

V is TRBV19 and J is TRBJ2-1, with D perhaps TRBD2 (5 bases). The CDR3 length is 13 residues. Germline CDR1 is LNHDA and CDR2 is SQIVND (reference sequence). The ends were cut back, 7 bases at V and 6 bases at J, with 13 bases in the middle. The CDR3 reads CASNPGVLNEQFF. In DNA form, the CDR3 reads TGTGCCAGTAACCCCGGGGTGCTCAATGAGCAGTTCTTC.

This rearrangement joins TRBV27 to TRBJ1-5; D is perhaps TRBD1 (6 bases). V lost 2 bases and J lost 6, with 17 bases in between. The CDR3 sequence is 16 residues long. Germline lookup yields CDR1 MNHEY and CDR2 SMNVEV (reference sequence). CDR3 in amino acids: CASSLGPPTGRQPQHF. As DNA, the CDR3 is TGTGCCAGCAGTTTAGGCCCTCCCACAGGGCGTCAGCCCCAGCATTTT.